The 12 T cell receptor beta chains reported below all come from one sample, sequenced in a study of shared T cell receptors in the human thymus. The assay was immunoSEQ multiplex PCR, and TCRdb's table has in-frame clones only and misses some. The table records about 400,000 clones, about 95% of them present only once. Input material: thymocytes. Source of these receptors: a human donor.

V usage is TRBV7-9 and J usage is TRBJ2-7, with 9 bases matching TRBD2. The CDR3 covers 17 residues. V gave up 5 bases and J gave up 6 bases; unmatched junction bases: 17. Germline assignment: CDR1 SEHNR and CDR2 FQNEAQ (reference sequence). The CDR3 loop is CASSGLRSGRGGSEQYF. CDR3 sequence (DNA): TGTGCCAGCAGCGGACTACGTAGCGGGAGAGGGGGAAGCGAGCAGTACTTC.

The CDR3 loop is CASGQDGMNTEAFF. CDR3 nucleotide sequence: TGTGCCAGCGGGCAGGACGGCATGAACACTGAAGCTTTCTTT. The chain combines TRBV28 with TRBJ1-1; unclear D gene. The V gene's germline CDR1 is MDHEN and CDR2 SYDVKM. The V and J ends lost 8 bases and 0 bases respectively, with 13 bases between them. The CDR3 runs to 14 residues.

The chain employs TRBV27 and TRBJ2-7; D call uncertain. Germline CDR1 is MNHEY and CDR2 is SMNVEV (reference sequence). V gave up 6 bases and J gave up 5 bases, with 8 bases separating them. This CDR3 has 11 amino acids. CDR3 region: CASRKVNEQYF. Here the CDR3 DNA reads TGTGCCAGCAGAAAGGTCAACGAGCAGTACTTC.

V usage is TRBV27 and J usage is TRBJ2-7, with TRBD2 matching over 12 bases. With V trimmed by 3 bases and J by 2 bases, 17 bases remained unmatched. This CDR3 contains 20 residues. Looked up from germline, CDR1 is MNHEY and CDR2 is SMNVEV (reference sequence). The CDR3 loop is CASSFIGASGRGPYPYEQYF. As DNA, the CDR3 is TGTGCCAGCAGTTTTATCGGGGCTAGCGGGAGGGGCCCCTACCCCTACGAGCAGTACTTC.

The chain carries TRBV11-2 and TRBJ2-4; D uncertain. Per the germline V gene, CDR1 is SGHAT and CDR2 is FQNNGV. The CDR3 has 14 amino acids. Trimming stripped 4 bases from V and 8 bases from J, with 15 bases between. The CDR3 coding sequence is TGTGCCAGCAGCTCCCGGGCCTTGACGGACATTCAGTACTTC. Encoded protein: CASSSRALTDIQYF.

CDR3 nucleotide sequence: TGTGCCAGCAGTTTATCGGGCCTAGCGGGAAACTACGAGCAGTACTTC. Its protein product is CASSLSGLAGNYEQYF. The gene calls are TRBV27 and TRBJ2-7, with 9 positions matching TRBD2. The CDR3 is made up of 16 amino acids. V lost 0 bases, J lost 3 bases, and 6 bases stayed unmatched. The germline V gene encodes CDR1 MNHEY and CDR2 SMNVEV (reference sequence).

The chain links TRBV13 to TRBJ2-1; D gene uncertain. From germline, CDR1 is PRHDT and CDR2 FYEKMQ (reference sequence). The V and J ends lost 2 bases and 6 bases respectively, with 5 bases between them. The CDR3 runs 12 residues. CDR3 amino acids: CASSLMGNEQFF. The CDR3 DNA reads as TGTGCCAGCAGCTTAATGGGCAATGAGCAGTTCTTC.

The chain recombines TRBV7-9 with TRBJ1-4, with D unresolved. The CDR3 totals 11 residues. The germline gives CDR1 SEHNR, CDR2 FQNEAQ (reference sequence). CDR3 region: CAAGVNEKLFF. The CDR3 region has the DNA TGTGCAGCGGGAGTAAATGAAAAACTGTTTTTT.

V is TRBV5-1 and J is TRBJ2-7, with a tentative D call TRBD2 (7 bases). The CDR3 consists of 15 residues. Trimming removed 5 bases at V and 0 bases at J, with 15 bases between. CDR1 and CDR2 from the germline V gene are SGHRS and YFSETQ. CDR3: CASRLGGGSSYEQYF. For the CDR3, the DNA is TGCGCCAGCAGGCTGGGGGGCGGGAGCTCCTACGAGCAGTACTTC.

The gene calls are TRBV28 and TRBJ2-5; TRBD2 matches 13 bases. J was trimmed by 4 bases and V by 4 bases; bases with no gene match: 9. This CDR3 spans 17 amino acids. Germline lookup yields CDR1 MDHEN and CDR2 SYDVKM. The CDR3 reads CASSYSSWTSGRETQYF. DNA of the CDR3: TGTGCCAGCAGTTACTCCTCTTGGACTAGCGGGAGAGAGACCCAGTACTTC.

This chain uses TRBV30 with TRBJ1-2; D is ambiguous. Per germline, CDR1 GTSNPN and CDR2 SVGIG (reference sequence). Deletions cut 4 bases from V and 8 bases from J, with 5 bases between. This CDR3 is built from 9 residues. The CDR3 DNA reads TGTGCCTGGATAGAAGGCTACACCTTC. Residues: CAWIEGYTF.

The V and J genes are TRBV27 and TRBJ2-7, with 8 bases fitting TRBD1. V was pared by 0 bases and J by 6 bases, with 4 bases of the junction left unmatched. The CDR3 consists of 14 residues. Germline V gene sequence: CDR1 MNHEY, CDR2 SMNVEV (reference sequence). The CDR3 loop reads CASSLSQGAVEQYF. The DNA of the CDR3 is TGTGCCAGCAGTTTATCTCAGGGGGCAGTCGAGCAGTACTTC.